Given below is one T cell receptor (beta chain) in context. This CDR3 spans 13 amino acids. Trimming shortened V by 3 bases and J by 7 bases, and 10 bases separated the two germline ends. The data stem from a study of blood T cell repertoires in COVID-19. Repertoires were generated with immunoSEQ multiplex PCR, while TCRdb's copy carries only in-frame clones and drops some. The sample shows 55,000 to 80,000 clones, approximately 80% of them seen only once. This TCR derives from a woman older than 75 with active or convalescent COVID-19. Sequencing was performed on peripheral blood. The chain is built from TRBV12-3 or TRBV12-4 and TRBJ1-5; possible D gene TRBD1, 5 bases. CDR3 sequence reads: CASSFAGFQPQHF. In nucleotides, the CDR3 is TGTGCCAGCAGTTTCGCAGGGTTCCAGCCCCAGCATTTT.